Here is one T cell receptor (beta chain) with its context. Its target is not known. The data are from a study of cytomegalovirus exposure and HLA in healthy donors. Study in general: Earlier results showed 90 million to 120 million unique TCR beta sequences derived from 150 million to 200 million T cells.

Vbeta (60) and Jbeta (13) primers were used in the PCR. Method: immunoSEQ multiplex PCR; TCRdb's copy keeps in-frame clones and lacks some. The sample shows 150,000 to 200,000 clones, around 74% of them seen only once. Study-wide findings and caveats: Several of the most significant clusters appeared linked to common viral pathogens, based on a later analysis. The dataset shows that most TCR sequences were rare, while some public TCRs occurred in many donors. Sequencing likely produced, as an artifact, a cluster of highly shared sequence variants.

Trimming at V came to 5 bases and at J to 3 bases, leaving 6 bases not matched to a gene. Germline CDR1 MDHEN, CDR2 SYDVKM. The CDR3 contains 14 residues. The specimen was PBMCs. V and J are TRBV28 and TRBJ2-7; the match to TRBD2 covers 8 bases. The receptor's source is a woman in her twenties or thirties in good health and CMV-seronegative. This CDR3 reads CASSAGLGNYEQYF. CDR3 nucleotides: TGTGCCAGCAGTGCGGGACTAGGGAACTACGAGCAGTACTTC. Combining the CDR3 with reference TRBV28 and TRBJ2-7 gives the whole variable domain DVKVTQSSRYLVKRTGEKVFLECVQDMDHENMFWYRQDPGLGLRLIYFSYDVKMKEKGDIPEGYSVSREKKERFSLILESASTNQTSMYLCASSAGLGNYEQYFGPGTRLTVT.